This T cell receptor (beta chain) was captured in a study of CD8+ T cells in alopecia areata. CDR3 length equals 15 residues. Trimming removed 0 bases at V and 2 bases at J, with 11 bases between. CDR1 and CDR2 from the germline V gene are MNHEY and SVGAGI. As regards this clone: No antigen is known for it.

TCR sequencing used cDNA made by reverse transcription of extracted RNA. The data were produced by immunoSEQ multiplex PCR, yet TCRdb's version contains in-frame clones alone and is incomplete. The table has roughly 140,000 clones, approximately 56% seen once. Findings and limits, study-wide: Clarity of TCR sharing across patients fell short of that in mice, possibly HLA-related.

The sequence was collected from a human donor in good health. The sequenced sample consisted of CD8+ T cells sorted from blood. The chain recombines TRBV6-5 with TRBJ2-7; no clear D gene. The CDR3 is CASSYSSGFAYEQYF. The CDR3 region has the DNA TGTGCCAGCAGTTACTCGAGTGGATTCGCCTACGAGCAGTACTTC.